This entry concerns a single T cell receptor beta chain. Its antigen is not known. The record originates from a study of CD8 T cells in Susac syndrome. Study-level findings and limits: That the number of individuals in its TCR sequencing and HLA analysis was relatively small was acknowledged by the study.

Germline assignment: CDR1 SGDLS and CDR2 YYNGEE. Unmatched junction bases numbered 1, after V lost 3 bases and J lost 4 bases. This CDR3 comprises 16 residues. CD8+ and CD4+ T cells from blood underwent TCR beta sequencing, which was carried out in a high-throughput format. Random-hexamer reverse transcription was applied to roughly 0.45 to 1 ug RNA. TCRdb analysed the immunoSEQ multiplex PCR reads with MiXCR anew, one entry per CDR3 protein. The sample lists 400,000 to 550,000 distinct CDR3 sequences, more than 80% occurring once. The source material was CD8+ T cells from PBMCs. The rearrangement uses TRBV9 and TRBJ2-1, with 16 bases matching TRBD2. The source is a human donor with multiple sclerosis. This CDR3 reads CASSEGLAGGYNEQFF. CDR3 coding DNA: TGTGCCAGCAGCGAGGGACTAGCGGGGGGGTACAATGAGCAGTTCTTC. Supplemented by reference TRBV9 and TRBJ2-1, the full variable domain reads DSGVTQTPKHLITATGQRVTLRCSPRSGDLSVYWYQQSLDQGLQFLIQYYNGEERAKGNILERFSAQQFPDLHSELNLSSLELGDSALYFCASSEGLAGGYNEQFFGPGTRLTVL.